One T cell receptor (beta chain) is described in this entry. The data were obtained in a study of response to subunit inactivated influenza vaccine. From germline, CDR1 is SGHRS and CDR2 YFSETQ. Trimming cost V 1 base and J 2 bases, with 7 bases left between them. This CDR3 contains 14 residues. TCRdb fed the RT-PCR reads into MiXCR, producing one record per CDR3 protein. The sample has 500,000 to 650,000 distinct CDR3 sequences, under 9% seen once. V and J are TRBV5-1 and TRBJ2-1; D not resolved. The TCR originated in a man aged 50-75 years who received an inactivated influenza vaccine. This specimen was PBMCs from blood, taken around 25 months after vaccination. The CDR3 reads CASSLMDTYNEQFF. The CDR3 region has the DNA TGCGCCAGCAGCTTGATGGATACCTACAATGAGCAGTTCTTC.